These 28 T cell receptor beta chains share one sample of origin, sequenced in a study of cytomegalovirus exposure and HLA in healthy donors. The PCR employed 60 Vbeta primers together with 13 Jbeta primers. The protocol was immunoSEQ multiplex PCR, while the TCRdb copy is restricted to in-frame clones and leaves out a portion. The table lists more than 250,000 clones, around 90% of them singletons. The material sequenced was PBMCs. These receptors originate from a woman under 30 in good health and CMV-seronegative.

This chain links TRBV4-1 with TRBJ1-2, with 7 bases aligning to TRBD1. Germline loops: CDR1 MGHRA, CDR2 YSYEKL. This CDR3 spans 13 amino acids. After removal of 3 bases from V and 10 bases from J, the junction contained 8 bases not matched to a gene. The CDR3 DNA reads TGCGCCAGCAGCCATATGGACAGGTCTCTCTACACCTTC. It is translated as CASSHMDRSLYTF.

CDR3 protein: CASSPRTDSRNTEAFF. The CDR3 DNA reads TGTGCCAGCTCACCACGGACGGACAGTCGTAACACTGAAGCTTTCTTT. The chain uses TRBV18 and TRBJ1-1; TRBD1 might be the D (6 bases). CDR3 length: 16 amino acids. Germline V gene lookup returns CDR1 KGHSH and CDR2 LQKENI. V lost 1 base and J 2 bases, leaving 14 bases between the germline ends.

The chain links TRBV5-6 to TRBJ2-3, with 9 bases that match TRBD2. V gave up 6 bases and J gave up 11 bases; unmatched junction bases: 7. This CDR3 is built from 12 residues. Germline V CDR1 and CDR2: SGHDT, YYEEEE. The CDR3 bases are TGTGCCAGCACCGAAGTAGCGGGGGAGCAGTATTTT. It encodes CASTEVAGEQYF.

The chain has TRBV7-7 and TRBJ2-3; 7 bases fit TRBD2. J gave up 2 bases and V 1 base, and 3 bases lay outside the gene matches. Germline CDR1 reads SSHAT; CDR2 reads FNYEAQ (reference sequence). The CDR3 is 15 residues long. This CDR3 is CASSLGGTNTDTQYF. The DNA for the CDR3 is TGTGCCAGCAGCTTAGGGGGGACTAACACAGATACGCAGTATTTT.

The chain recombines TRBV9 with TRBJ1-5, with 8 positions matching TRBD1. The CDR3 contains 14 residues. CDR1 and CDR2 (germline): SGDLS, YYNGEE. V was clipped by 5 bases and J by 7 bases; unmatched bases: 8. Here the CDR3 reads CASSPGQGGQPQHF. CDR3 DNA sequence: TGTGCCAGCAGTCCCGGACAGGGCGGACAGCCCCAGCATTTT. Complete variable domain (other parts from reference TRBV9 and TRBJ1-5): DSGVTQTPKHLITATGQRVTLRCSPRSGDLSVYWYQQSLDQGLQFLIQYYNGEERAKGNILERFSAQQFPDLHSELNLSSLELGDSALYFCASSPGQGGQPQHFGDGTRLSIL.

This clone has more than one count but fewer than ten. The rearrangement joins TRBV6-1 to TRBJ2-5, with 12 bases that match TRBD1. Trimming removed 1 base from V and 5 bases from J; junction bases left unmatched: 8. Germline V lookup: CDR1 MNHNS, CDR2 SASEGT. This CDR3 has 17 amino acids. The CDR3 DNA reads TGTGCCAGCAGTGAAGATTGGGGGGACAGGGGGCAGGAGACCCAGTACTTC. Amino acid sequence: CASSEDWGDRGQETQYF.

V and J are TRBV11-2 and TRBJ2-3; 10 bases agree with TRBD2. In germline, CDR1 is SGHAT, CDR2 FQNNGV. V lost 4 bases and J lost 6; bases outside the gene matches: 10. CDR3 length: 16 amino acids. The CDR3, as DNA: TGTGCCAGCAGCTCATATAGCGGGGGGCCCAGGGATACGCAGTATTTT. It codes for CASSSYSGGPRDTQYF.

The CDR3 DNA sequence: TGCGCCAGCAGCCTAAAAACCGGGACAGCCAACACTGAAGCTTTCTTT. Translation gives CASSLKTGTANTEAFF. This chain joins TRBV5-1 and TRBJ1-1; TRBD1 agrees at 7 bases. The J segment lost 2 bases and the V segment lost 4 bases, leaving 11 bases of the junction unmatched. The CDR3 has 16 residues. Looked up from germline, CDR1 is SGHRS and CDR2 is YFSETQ.

This clone was detected only a few times. This chain links TRBV7-3 with TRBJ2-3; D gene ambiguous. The V and J ends lost 5 bases and 1 base respectively, with 7 bases between them. The CDR3 loop spans 13 amino acids. Germline CDR1 SGHTA, CDR2 FQGTGA. The CDR3 DNA sequence: TGTGCCAGCAGCGTCCGTGGCACAGATACGCAGTATTTT. Its translation is CASSVRGTDTQYF.

The chain links TRBV7-9 to TRBJ1-2; no definite D call. CDR3 length: 12 amino acids. Germline CDR1 and CDR2: SEHNR and FQNEAQ (reference sequence). V lost 2 bases to trimming and J lost 4 bases, with 5 bases between them. CDR3 region: CASSLQAYGYTF. CDR3 bases: TGTGCCAGCAGCTTACAGGCCTATGGCTACACCTTC.

This chain links TRBV18 with TRBJ1-2; possibly TRBD1 for D (6 bases). The V end was cut by 3 bases, the J end by 0 bases, with 14 bases between. CDR3 length equals 16 residues. Germline CDR1 KGHSH, CDR2 LQKENI. CDR3 sequence (DNA): TGTGCCAGCTCACCGATCGACAGGCTAACTAACTATGGCTACACCTTC. Amino acid sequence: CASSPIDRLTNYGYTF. Full variable domain (remainder filled in from reference TRBV18 and TRBJ1-2): NAGVMQNPRHLVRRRGQEARLRCSPMKGHSHVYWYRQLPEEGLKFMVYLQKENIIDESGMPKERFSAEFPKEGPSILRIQQVVRGDSAAYFCASSPIDRLTNYGYTFGSGTRLTVV.

This clone has a single count. This chain joins TRBV4-2 and TRBJ1-2; D is possibly TRBD1 (6 bases). The CDR3 is 15 amino acids. Germline CDR1 and CDR2: LGHNA and YNFKEQ. Between the trimmed V and J ends, which lost 0 bases and 8 bases, there was a span of 16 bases. The CDR3 loop reads CASSQEGQPPRGYTF. The CDR3, as DNA: TGTGCCAGCAGCCAAGAAGGACAGCCGCCGAGGGGCTACACCTTC.

The chain employs TRBV6-6 and TRBJ2-7; 12 bases align to TRBD1. Germline V gene data show CDR1 as MNHNY and CDR2 as SVGAGI (reference sequence). The CDR3 runs to 13 residues. Trimming at V came to 10 bases and at J to 7 bases, leaving 8 bases not matched to a gene. The DNA for the CDR3 is TGTGCCATTAGCGGGACAGGGGGCTGGGAGCAGTACTTC. It codes for CAISGTGGWEQYF.

A word on this clone: Other DNA variants within this sample encode the same CDR3. The V call is TRBV18, the J call TRBJ1-1, with D unclear. The germline CDR1 and CDR2 sequences are KGHSH and LQKENI. Trimming removed 2 bases from V and 0 bases from J, with 4 bases in between. CDR3 length: 13 residues. CDR3 nucleotide sequence: TGTGCCAGCTCACCAGGGCTGAACACTGAAGCTTTCTTT. The encoded protein is CASSPGLNTEAFF.

A remark on this clone: The junction shows a germline mismatch at one end, possibly a read error. The same CDR3 arises from other DNA sequences in this sample as well. The V and J genes are TRBV27 and TRBJ1-2, with 9 bases identical to TRBD1. This CDR3 has 16 residues. Per germline, CDR1 MNHEY and CDR2 SMNVEV (reference sequence). CDR3 sequence: CASRKTGGFGENGYTF. The CDR3 DNA is TGCGCCAGCCGTAAGACAGGGGGGTTCGGAGAGAATGGCTACACCTTC.

This chain joins TRBV7-3 and TRBJ2-2; a weak D match, TRBD2 (6 bases). Looked up from germline, CDR1 is SGHTA and CDR2 is FQGTGA. V lost 6 bases and J lost 4, with 9 bases in between. The CDR3 consists of 13 residues. Here the CDR3 reads CASSPGVTGELFF. The CDR3 DNA follows: TGTGCCAGCAGTCCGGGGGTCACCGGGGAGCTGTTTTTT.

V is TRBV28 and J is TRBJ2-1, with 7 bases that match TRBD1. The germline CDR1 and CDR2 sequences are MDHEN and SYDVKM. This CDR3 is 18 amino acids long. After removal of 2 bases from V and 4 bases from J, the junction contained 14 bases not matched to a gene. CDR3 DNA: TGTGCCAGCAGTTTAGGGACCCCCGTGACAGGGCGTTACAATGAGCAGTTCTTC. It is translated as CASSLGTPVTGRYNEQFF.

V gene TRBV6-1 combines with J gene TRBJ1-2; D perhaps matches TRBD1 (5 bases). The V gene's germline CDR1 is MNHNS and CDR2 SASEGT. The ends were cut back, 7 bases at V and 3 bases at J, with 9 bases in the middle. CDR3 length equals 12 residues. The CDR3 nucleotides are TGTGCCAGCATTGGGGCAGACTATGGCTACACCTTC. It encodes CASIGADYGYTF.

This chain uses TRBV6-6 with TRBJ2-1, with TRBD2 as a possible D gene (6 bases). Germline CDR1 MNHNY, CDR2 SVGAGI (reference sequence). The CDR3 covers 15 residues. V lost 5 bases, J lost 0 bases, and 11 bases lay in between. In DNA, the CDR3 is TGTGCCAGCAGTCCCCTCGGGAGCTCCTACAATGAGCAGTTCTTC. This codes for CASSPLGSSYNEQFF.

In this sample, this clone turned up once. CDR3 in amino acids: CASSLPTPNYGYTF. Here the CDR3 DNA reads TGTGCCAGCAGCTTACCTACGCCTAACTATGGCTACACCTTC. The V call is TRBV7-2, the J call TRBJ1-2; D gene ambiguous. Trimming took off 2 bases at V and 0 bases at J, with 7 bases between the two ends. This CDR3 has 14 amino acids. Germline CDR1 and CDR2: SGHTA and FQGNSA.

V gene TRBV2 combines with J gene TRBJ2-7; 8 positions match TRBD1. The germline CDR1 and CDR2 sequences are SNHLY and FYNNEI. This CDR3 spans 15 amino acids. V was clipped by 4 bases and J by 6 bases; unmatched bases: 11. DNA for the CDR3: TGTGCCAGCAGTGTTCCGAACGACAGGGGAGGCGAGCAGTACTTC. Translated, it gives CASSVPNDRGGEQYF.

The table lists this clone with a count of one. This chain links TRBV29-1 with TRBJ1-4; a weak D match, TRBD1 (6 bases). With 7 bases removed from V and 14 bases from J, the gap between germline ends came to 20 bases. The CDR3 totals 12 residues. Germline values: CDR1 SQVTM, CDR2 ANQGSEA. The CDR3 sequence is CSGLWQGNDLFF. The CDR3 DNA reads TGCAGCGGGCTGTGGCAGGGGAATGACCTGTTTTTT. The full variable domain, in which reference TRBV29-1 and TRBJ1-4 provide the parts outside the CDR3, is SAVISQKPSRDICQRGTSLTIQCQVDSQVTMMFWYRQQPGQSLTLIATANQGSEATYESGFVIDKFPISRPNLTFSTLTVSNMSPEDSSIYLCSGLWQGNDLFFGSGTQLSVL.

CDR3 DNA: TGTGCCAGCAGCCCCCGTGCTAGCGCCCGCACAGATACGCAGTATTTT. It encodes CASSPRASARTDTQYF. The gene calls are TRBV9 and TRBJ2-3, with D possibly being TRBD2 (6 bases). This CDR3 is 16 amino acids long. The V and J ends lost 4 bases and 1 base respectively, with 16 bases between them. Germline CDR1 SGDLS, CDR2 YYNGEE.

The rearrangement uses TRBV19 and TRBJ2-7, with 7 bases that match TRBD1. Germline CDR1 LNHDA, CDR2 SQIVND (reference sequence). This CDR3 contains 15 residues. The trim removed 3 bases at V and 2 bases at J, leaving 7 bases unmatched. CDR3: CASSIYRGSAYEQYF. In nucleotides, the CDR3 is TGTGCCAGTAGTATCTACAGGGGATCTGCCTACGAGCAGTACTTC. The variable domain in full, completed from reference TRBV19 and TRBJ2-7, reads DGGITQSPKYLFRKEGQNVTLSCEQNLNHDAMYWYRQDPGQGLRLIYYSQIVNDFQKGDIAEGYSVSREKKESFPLTVTSAQKNPTAFYLCASSIYRGSAYEQYFGPGTRLTVT.

The CDR3 protein is CASSGQISSYEQYF. CDR3 DNA: TGTGCCAGCAGTGGACAGATTAGCTCCTACGAGCAGTACTTC. The chain uses TRBV6-1 and TRBJ2-7, with D possibly being TRBD1 (5 bases). The length of the CDR3 is 14 residues. Between the trimmed V and J ends, which lost 4 bases and 0 bases, there was a span of 10 bases. Germline CDR1 is MNHNS and CDR2 is SASEGT.

This chain joins TRBV6-1 and TRBJ2-1, with 10 nucleotides matching TRBD2. This CDR3 comprises 15 residues. J gave up 4 bases and V 6 bases, and 6 bases lay outside the gene matches. Germline lookup yields CDR1 MNHNS and CDR2 SASEGT. DNA for the CDR3: TGTGCCAGCAGCATACTAGCGGGGAGATACAATGAGCAGTTCTTC. Its translation: CASSILAGRYNEQFF.

This clone was seen a handful of times. This chain joins TRBV2 and TRBJ2-1; the match to TRBD2 covers 14 bases. The germline CDR1 and CDR2 sequences are SNHLY and FYNNEI. CDR3 length: 16 amino acids. The junction had 9 bases not matched to a gene; V was cut back by 5 bases and J by 9 bases. The chain's CDR3 is CASSRLAGGDLGEQFF. In DNA form, the CDR3 reads TGTGCCAGCAGTCGACTAGCGGGGGGGGATTTGGGTGAGCAGTTCTTC.

The CDR3 region has the DNA TGTGCCAGCAGCTCAAGGACTAGCGGGGGATCCTACGAGCAGTACTTC. Residues: CASSSRTSGGSYEQYF. The chain has TRBV14 and TRBJ2-7, with TRBD2 matching 13 bases. The V and J ends lost 5 bases and 1 base, in that order; junction bases with no gene match: 5. The CDR3 runs to 16 residues. The germline V gene has CDR1 SGHDN and CDR2 FVKESK.